These 21 T cell receptor beta chains share one sample of origin, sequenced in a study of T cell responses to AZD1222 COVID-19 vaccine (dated by TCRdb to the early 2020s). The time point label for this specimen denotes: baseline before first vaccination. Libraries were constructed by the immunoSEQ multiplex PCR assay. In TCRdb, the immuneACCESS table is reduced to in-frame sequences with V and J assigned. These tables do not hold every clone; where another copy was compared, an unresolved V gene accounts for under half, and the others remain unexplained. This sample comprises some 150,000 clones, 90% to 95% of them detected only once. The top ten hold about 3.5% of the sample. This specimen was peripheral blood, taken on day 0 of AZD1222 vaccination. Receptors originate from an adult in good health.

The rearrangement joins TRBV4-2 to TRBJ1-2; D gene unclear. This CDR3 region has 15 residues. V gave up 0 bases and J gave up 0 bases, with 8 bases separating them. The germline V gene encodes CDR1 LGHNA and CDR2 YNFKEQ. The CDR3 sequence: CASSQEAQTNYGYTF. The CDR3 DNA reads TGTGCCAGCAGCCAAGAGGCGCAGACTAACTATGGCTACACCTTC.

The V gene is TRBV10-3, the J gene TRBJ2-5; D may be TRBD1 (6 bases). V gave up 6 bases and J gave up 3 bases, with 14 bases separating them. The CDR3 length is 14 residues. In germline, CDR1 is ENHRY, CDR2 SYGVKD. The CDR3 DNA follows: TGTGCCATCAGCACAGGACAGATTGAAGAGACCCAGTACTTC. Amino acids: CAISTGQIEETQYF.

The V gene is TRBV7-5, the J gene TRBJ2-2; TRBD1, as called in the table, went unchecked against the DNA. TRBV7-5 is a documented pseudogene. This CDR3 is built from 19 residues. Here the CDR3 DNA reads TGTGTCAGAAGCTCCTTTCCCCCTGACAGGGGGTCATGCACCGGGGAGCTGTTTTTT. It yields the protein CVRSSFPPDRGSCTGELFF.

V and J are TRBV28 and TRBJ1-5; D is possibly TRBD1 (6 bases). In germline, CDR1 is MDHEN, CDR2 SYDVKM. Trimming pared 5 bases from V and 7 bases from J, leaving 12 bases between. CDR3 length: 13 residues. CDR3 sequence: CASSRQAFQPQHF. DNA for the CDR3: TGTGCCAGCAGTCGACAGGCATTCCAGCCCCAGCATTTT.

J is TRBJ1-2 and V is TRBV9; unclear D gene. Germline loops: CDR1 SGDLS, CDR2 YYNGEE. This CDR3 is built from 15 residues. The V end lost 4 bases, the J end lost 7 bases, and 20 bases lay between the germline ends. Written as DNA, the CDR3 is TGTGCCAGCAGCCTGCACCTCGGGGTTAAAGGTGGCTACACCTTC. As protein: CASSLHLGVKGGYTF.

The rearrangement links TRBV19 to TRBJ2-7; 9 positions agree with TRBD1. Germline CDR1 reads LNHDA; CDR2 reads SQIVND (reference sequence). Trimming took 10 bases from V and 5 from J; bases not matched to a gene: 6. The CDR3 has 12 residues. This chain's CDR3 is CATGTGSNEQYF. CDR3 DNA sequence: TGTGCCACCGGGACAGGGTCCAACGAGCAGTACTTC.

The CDR3 loop reads CASSLARGGVHNEQFF. DNA of the CDR3: TGTGCCAGCAGCTTAGCGCGAGGCGGGGTCCACAATGAGCAGTTCTTC. This chain links TRBV7-2 with TRBJ2-1; possible D gene TRBD2, 6 bases. Germline CDR1 is SGHTA and CDR2 is FQGNSA. The CDR3 has 16 amino acids. The V end was cut by 0 bases, the J end by 5 bases, with 14 bases between.

This chain links TRBV10-2 with TRBJ1-5; D gene unclear. V lost 8 bases and J 4 bases, leaving 15 bases between the germline ends. The CDR3 has 14 residues. Germline CDR1 and CDR2: WSHSY and SAAADI. The CDR3 here is CASGEVHPNQPQHF. In nucleotides, the CDR3 is TGCGCCAGCGGGGAAGTACACCCTAATCAGCCCCAGCATTTT.

V and J are TRBV19 and TRBJ2-7; weak D call: TRBD2 (5 bases). Trimming left V 10 bases short and J 1 base short, with 11 bases between. Looked up from germline, CDR1 is LNHDA and CDR2 is SQIVND (reference sequence). The CDR3 has 12 amino acids. This chain's CDR3 is CATRTHSYEQYF. The DNA for the CDR3 is TGTGCCACCCGGACTCATTCCTACGAGCAGTACTTC. The full variable domain, completed using reference TRBV19 and TRBJ2-7, is DGGITQSPKYLFRKEGQNVTLSCEQNLNHDAMYWYRQDPGQGLRLIYYSQIVNDFQKGDIAEGYSVSREKKESFPLTVTSAQKNPTAFYLCATRTHSYEQYFGPGTRLTVT.

This chain uses TRBV5-8 with TRBJ1-2; D unclear. CDR1 and CDR2 from the germline V gene are SGHTS and YDEGEE. The CDR3 covers 14 residues. Trimming took 3 bases from V and 8 from J, leaving 17 bases between them. Here the CDR3 reads CASSSVGRRGGYTF. As DNA, the CDR3 is TGTGCCAGCAGCTCGGTCGGTAGGAGAGGAGGCTACACCTTC.

The V and J genes are TRBV19 and TRBJ2-2; 12 bases line up with TRBD2. V was pared by 6 bases and J by 7 bases, with 6 bases of the junction left unmatched. This CDR3 comprises 15 residues. Germline CDR1 and CDR2: LNHDA and SQIVND (reference sequence). The chain's CDR3 is CASSKLAGGHGELFF. CDR3 DNA: TGTGCCAGTAGCAAACTAGCGGGAGGACACGGGGAGCTGTTTTTT.

The genes are TRBV10-1 and TRBJ2-7, with D maybe TRBD1 (5 bases). Between the trimmed V and J ends, which lost 2 bases and 3 bases, there was a span of 8 bases. The length of the CDR3 is 13 residues. Looked up from germline, CDR1 is WNHNN and CDR2 is SYGVQD (reference sequence). This chain's CDR3 is CASSEQGRYEQYF. CDR3 DNA: TGCGCCAGCAGTGAGCAGGGCCGCTACGAGCAGTACTTC.

This chain links TRBV27 with TRBJ2-2; 7 bases line up with TRBD2. V shed 6 bases, J shed 1 base, and the junction held 11 bases outside the gene matches. Germline V gene sequence: CDR1 MNHEY, CDR2 SMNVEV (reference sequence). The CDR3 loop spans 17 amino acids. CDR3 residues: CASSTVPGGRNTGELFF. The CDR3 bases are TGTGCCAGCAGCACGGTCCCCGGCGGGAGGAACACCGGGGAGCTGTTTTTT.

V is TRBV6-5 and J is TRBJ2-7; 7 nucleotides line up with TRBD2. Germline V gives CDR1 MNHEY, CDR2 SVGAGI. CDR3 length: 15 residues. V shed 6 bases and J 3 bases; nucleotides not matched to a gene: 11. CDR3 nucleotides: TGTGCCAGCAGCCTTAGCGGGCTATCGAACTACGAGCAGTACTTC. Protein: CASSLSGLSNYEQYF.

This rearrangement joins TRBV2 to TRBJ2-1; possibly TRBD2 for D (5 bases). The V gene's germline CDR1 is SNHLY and CDR2 FYNNEI. This CDR3 is 15 amino acids long. V was cut by 6 bases and J by 0 bases, with 12 bases left in between. The CDR3 is CASRGLGGSYNEQFF. As DNA, the CDR3 is TGTGCCAGCAGAGGACTGGGCGGCTCCTACAATGAGCAGTTCTTC.

The rearrangement links TRBV18 to TRBJ2-7; weak D call: TRBD2 (5 bases). CDR1 is KGHSH, CDR2 LQKENI, per germline. Between the trimmed V and J ends, which lost 3 bases and 3 bases, there was a span of 24 bases. The CDR3 covers 18 residues. The CDR3 DNA reads as TGTGCCAGCTCACCCCCTCTGGGAAGCGGTTCGATTTTCTACGAGCAGTACTTC. It specifies CASSPPLGSGSIFYEQYF.

The chain couples TRBV7-6 to TRBJ2-7, with TRBD2 matching 13 bases. In germline, CDR1 is SGHVS, CDR2 FNYEAQ. The CDR3 runs to 17 residues. Trimming took 1 base from V and 4 from J; bases not matched to a gene: 7. In DNA, the CDR3 is TGTGCCAGCAGCTTAGGGGCTGGACTAGCGGGAGTGTACGAGCAGTACTTC. It specifies CASSLGAGLAGVYEQYF.

The chain couples TRBV28 to TRBJ1-6; D not resolved. This CDR3 has 16 amino acids. V dropped 3 bases and J dropped 5 bases, with 14 bases sitting between them. Germline CDR1 MDHEN, CDR2 SYDVKM. The CDR3 here is CASSFPDILNNSPLHF. DNA of the CDR3: TGTGCCAGCAGTTTCCCCGACATCCTCAATAATTCACCCCTCCACTTT.

The gene calls are TRBV5-8 and TRBJ1-2, with D hard to call. Germline V gene lookup returns CDR1 SGHTS and CDR2 YDEGEE. The CDR3 consists of 10 residues. V was clipped by 7 bases and J by 5 bases, with 6 bases between them. CDR3 sequence: CASHLYGYTF. The CDR3 DNA reads TGTGCCAGCCACCTATATGGCTACACCTTC. The full variable domain, with the rest looked up from reference TRBV5-8 and TRBJ1-2, is EAGVTQSPTHLIKTRGQQATLRCSPISGHTSVYWYQQALGLGLQFLLWYDEGEERNRGNFPPRFSGRQFPNYSSELNVNALELEDSALYLCASHLYGYTFGSGTRLTVV.

The chain carries TRBV10-3 and TRBJ1-1; 8 bases agree with TRBD1. Per germline, CDR1 ENHRY and CDR2 SYGVKD. Trimming took 6 bases from V and 3 from J; bases not matched to a gene: 9. The CDR3 has 15 amino acids. The chain's CDR3 is CAIRISDRGDTEAFF. In DNA form, the CDR3 reads TGTGCCATCAGGATTTCCGACAGGGGAGACACTGAAGCTTTCTTT.

The J gene is TRBJ2-2, the V gene TRBV9, with TRBD2 matching 10 bases. In germline, CDR1 is SGDLS, CDR2 YYNGEE. The CDR3 is 19 residues long. With V trimmed by 5 bases and J by 3 bases, 16 bases remained unmatched. CDR3: CASSLLVSGRKGDTGELFF. The CDR3 DNA reads TGTGCCAGCAGTCTCTTAGTTAGCGGGAGGAAAGGGGACACCGGGGAGCTGTTTTTT.